The clone carrying this T cell receptor beta chain was found a few times. Its antigen is still unknown. These data belong to a study of Graves' ophthalmopathy and Graves' hyperthyroidism. Study-wide findings and caveats: Ophthalmopathy could be told apart from stable hyperthyroidism by a 13-signature model (around 85% sensitivity, about 80% specificity). Blood shared most expanded thyroid clonotypes above 0.001 frequency.

Trimming shortened V by 7 bases and J by 11 bases, and 17 bases separated the two germline ends. The CDR3 spans 12 residues. Germline loops: CDR1 SEHNR, CDR2 FQNEAQ (reference sequence). Amplification targeted the TCR beta CDR3 regions, with RNA transcripts as the source material. A first-round RT-PCR used HTBI primers, followed by a second-round multiplex PCR. Using its own MiXCR run on the multiplex PCR reads, TCRdb lists one record per CDR3 protein. The sample shows about 740,000 distinct CDR3 sequences, around 40% of them seen only once. Certain patients, namely those with other autoimmune diseases, uncontrolled infections, pregnancy or lactation, were excluded. Fresh peripheral blood (approximately 9.5 ml) yielded the PBMCs.

This clonotype was sampled from an adult man with Graves' ophthalmopathy. Sequencing used peripheral blood. This chain joins TRBV7-9 and TRBJ1-1; D may be TRBD1 (6 bases). For the CDR3, the DNA is TGTGCCAGCACCTATGGGGGGCAAGAGGCTTTCTTT. Translated, it gives CASTYGGQEAFF.